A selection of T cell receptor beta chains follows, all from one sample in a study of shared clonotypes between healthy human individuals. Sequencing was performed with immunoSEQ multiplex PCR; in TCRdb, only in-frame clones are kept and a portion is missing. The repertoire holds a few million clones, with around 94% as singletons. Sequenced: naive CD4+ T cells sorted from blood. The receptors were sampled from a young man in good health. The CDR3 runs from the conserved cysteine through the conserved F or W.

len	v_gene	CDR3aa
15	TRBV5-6	CASSLGRLAKNIQYF
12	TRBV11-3	CASSQFGQGYTF
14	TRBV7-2	CASSFRPTTGELFF
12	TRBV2	CASNSGVYEQYF
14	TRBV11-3	CASSLGSSTDTQYF
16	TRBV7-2	CASSLQAGVRTDTQYF
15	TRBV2	CASRSTNVPSDTQYF
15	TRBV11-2	CASSYSGGAVGIQYF
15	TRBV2	CASSEETGGPYEQYF
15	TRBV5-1	CASSPTTTGPYEQYF
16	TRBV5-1	CASSLAGTGGGSPLHF
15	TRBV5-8	CASSAGAVHNQPQHF
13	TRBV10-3	CAISGGLNQPQHF
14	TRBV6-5	CASSYSHGSYEQYF
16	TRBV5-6	CASSLIAGEFPGELFF
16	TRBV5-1	CASSGGDLDSANEQFF
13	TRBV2	CASKDRGPQEQYF
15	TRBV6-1	CASSKREFPYNEQFF
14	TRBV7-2	CASRTGTTSYEQYF
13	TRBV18	CASSPNRATEAFF
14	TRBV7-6	CASSLAGVKNIQYF
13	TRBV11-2	CASSLGLEDTQYF
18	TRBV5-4	CASSSTSSGPRVQETQYF
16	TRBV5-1	CASSKTSGSGTDTQYF
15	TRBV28	CASSLGRLGGHGYTF
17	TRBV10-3	CAISDPSGSLNTGELFF
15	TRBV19	CASSTTGVTNEKLFF
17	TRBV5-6	CASSLFLEGNMDSPLHF
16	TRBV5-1	CASSFREGAPRDTQYF
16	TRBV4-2	CASSPDRVGDNEKLFF
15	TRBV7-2	CASSLELAGGYEQYF
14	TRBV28	CASSPTGKAYEQYF
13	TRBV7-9	CASSSTTNYGYTF
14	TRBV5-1	CASSLGGGGHEQYF
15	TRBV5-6	CASSVGQVMNTEAFF
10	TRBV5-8	CASSFPEQYF
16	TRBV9	CASSVRTSGVQETQYF
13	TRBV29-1	CSVAQDLGQPQHF
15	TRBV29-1	CSVEAGTGVKNIQYF
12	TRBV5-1	CASSLGWETQYF
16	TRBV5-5	CASSPGQASGANVLTF
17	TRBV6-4	CASSDRFGGRMNTEAFF
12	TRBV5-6	CASSLATGQSIF
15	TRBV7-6	CASSWSSGGEETQYF